The source of this T cell receptor beta chain is a study of T-cell memory formation after mild COVID-19. On the study more broadly: TCR clusters largely stayed donor specific. Overall study findings and caveats: Contracting CD8+ clones were enriched in EMRA, CD4+ mainly in CM and EM. That cross-reactive memory joined was suggested by some responding clones appearing in pre-infection memory.

Barcoded TCR alpha and TCR beta cDNA libraries with UMIs came from 5'RACE using constant-segment primers. TCRdb passed the 5' RACE reads through MiXCR, listing each CDR3 protein once. The sample contains about 200,000 distinct CDR3 sequences, roughly 17% of which appear only once. This clonotype showed up just a few times. Its antigen is still unknown. Trimming at V came to 1 base and at J to 8 bases, leaving 8 bases not matched to a gene. The CDR3 loop spans 17 amino acids. Germline V CDR1 and CDR2: LGHNA, YNFKEQ. Sequencing used PBMCs or a T cell subset sorted from them (not recorded which). The receptor was isolated from an adult woman who had mild COVID-19 (a few samples of this study predate the infection). Cell type and time point are not known. The rearrangement uses TRBV4-2 and TRBJ2-3, with 14 positions matching TRBD2. DNA of the CDR3: TGTGCCAGCAGCCAAGCGCAGTCCGGGACTAGCGGGGGTACGCAGTATTTT. It encodes CASSQAQSGTSGGTQYF.